This TCR beta chain was sequenced in a study of OX40 agonist ivuxolimab in advanced cancers. Unmatched junction bases numbered 7, after V lost 6 bases and J lost 2 bases. Germline CDR1 SQVTM, CDR2 ANQGSEA. The CDR3 runs 15 residues. TCRdb's copy holds only in-frame clones and misses some; the assay was immunoSEQ multiplex PCR. The sample shows about 38,000 clones, approximately 86% of them seen only once. This TCR derives from an adult with an advanced solid tumor such as melanoma, head and neck, liver or kidney cancer. The source was CD4+ or CD8+ T cells sorted from blood, collected in a trial of the OX40 agonist ivuxolimab. The rearrangement uses TRBV29-1 and TRBJ2-3; TRBD2 aligns across 11 bases. The CDR3 DNA sequence: TGCAGCGTGGTGGGGACTAGCGGACCCACAGATACGCAGTATTTT. It translates to CSVVGTSGPTDTQYF.